This entry is about one T cell receptor beta chain. Its antigen remains unidentified. There are no base qualities to consult, and no much larger clone falls within one base. This record comes from a study of long-term antiretroviral therapy in people with HIV (dated 2022 in TCRdb). In the study overall: Collection of the earliest samples took place about a decade ahead of the 2015 WHO recommendation for immediate ART, at a time when ART was typically delayed until CD4 counts fell. This retrospective serial study examined whether starting ART and sustained HIV suppression were associated with changes in the composition and diversity of the TRB repertoire in peripheral blood. The cohort contributed about 180 cryopreserved PBMC samples from 30 to 35 adults with confirmed HIV infection, collected serially over a mean of about six years (range 1-12). Of the roughly 30 participants with HIV, ten to eleven were female. No cross-contamination during QIAcube processing turned up in test extractions that ran a monoclonal T-cell line alongside 30 or so polyclonal samples.

The immunoSEQ hsTCRB v3.0 assay was used at survey level resolution to sequence the TRB variable region. The targeted TRB sequencing depth was about 40,000-50,000 T-cell genomes per sample. An Illumina MiSeq with a v3 150-cycle kit was used to sequence the pooled TRB libraries. Per the authors' processing: Repertoire analysis was performed in R inside a reproducible Nextflow workflow that covered QC, data transformation and analysis. LymphoSeq2, an R package for exploring AIRR-Seq data, was used to implement custom analyses. Several samples yielding fewer than 5000 total TRB sequences were excluded, leaving over 150 analyzed HIV repertoires. Of the 188 retained HIV repertoires, approximately 57 were collected before and approximately 130 after ART initiation. Repertoires were downsampled to 5000 TRB nucleotide sequences, with summary statistics averaged over 100 downsampling iterations. TRB sequences were retained for analysis only if CDR3 regions of at least seven amino acids were present. Diversity was measured with a Shannon entropy-derived clonality score and the Gini coefficient. In the repertoire networks, any two of the top 5000 CDR3 amino acid sequences were connected whenever the two sequences differed by an edit distance of one. For TRB CDR3 amino acid sequences, GLIPH2 was used to predict antigen specificity groups and MHC restriction. To flag known CMV, EBV, HIV or tissue antigen associations, CDR3 amino acid sequences were matched against VDJdb and McPAS-TCR. Pre-ART, post-ART and control groups were compared with Wilcoxon signed-rank tests and Holm-Bonferroni correction. In TCRdb, the immuneACCESS table is reduced to in-frame sequences with V and J assigned. These tables do not hold every clone; where another copy was compared, an unresolved V gene accounts for under half, and the others remain unexplained. V, J and clone size reflect that table, while D and trimming were determined from the DNA. The sample table records roughly 38,000 clones; about four fifths of these occur just once. The ten largest clones capture about 12% of the sample.

What the study reported, not specific to this receptor: Starting ART was linked to a significant rise in TRB diversity, yet even after long-term ART the diversity remained significantly lower than in transplant donor controls. Expanded TRB clones identified before ART initiation dominated the repertoire across all time points, though the dominance fluctuated and decreased in many PLHIV after ART. Limited PBMC availability meant only the TCR beta chain was sequenced, without alpha chain pairing. Because cell numbers in pre-ART samples were limited, unsorted PBMC were profiled instead of sorted CD4+ and CD8+ T cells. The samples span the years 2004 to 2017, and the ART regimens used may be less effective than current regimens. HIV repertoires had narrower CDR3 length ranges than controls, and the network structure suggested an antigen-experienced repertoire that shifted only slightly toward naive after ART. Inferences about post-ART repertoire changes are limited because no data were available on ART adherence, viral resistance or therapy changes.

Participants were included only if at least one PBMC sample before ART initiation and at least two post-ART samples were available. Every participant with HIV received treatment in the United States of America. Before DNA extraction, cryopreserved samples containing about 0.95-10 million PBMC were thawed and washed. At the time of the earliest PBMC sample, participants with HIV were aged between roughly 23 and 60 years. PBMC samples were contributed by each participant from 1-4 timepoints before ART initiation and 2-8 timepoints after ART initiation, with a median of 7 samples. For every participant, serial HIV viral load, CD4+ T-cell count, ART history and demographic data were obtained. A Qiagen kit on a QIAcube was used to extract genomic DNA from unsorted PBMC, with samples processed in batches of 12. The CDR3 measures 13 amino acids from cysteine to phenylalanine. The only DNA kept is the CDR3, 39 bases in frame from the first base. CDR1 is given as MNHEY and CDR2 as SMNVEV, both from the germline V gene (reference sequence). Trimming removed 0 bases from V and 9 bases from J, leaving 8 bases between the germline ends.

Specimen: unsorted PBMCs, collected 0.3 years after starting antiretroviral therapy. This TCR was recovered from a man aged 18 to 29 with HIV. Recombination connected TRBV27 to TRBJ2-2, with an unclear D gene assignment. The DNA sequence is as follows: TGTGCCAGCAGTTTATCGGGTGGCTGGGAGCTGTTTTTT. Its translation reads: CASSLSGGWELFF.